The clone carrying this T cell receptor (beta chain) was found once. In the authors' methods: Estimated nucleated cell counts came from reference gene primer amplification. The protocol was immunoSEQ multiplex PCR, while the TCRdb copy is restricted to in-frame clones and leaves out a portion. D and trimming were read from the DNA, whereas the V and J calls and clone size are those reported in that table. The sample holds 200,000 to 250,000 clones, around 84% seen once. This sample stems from a study of blood T cell repertoires in COVID-19. The germline V gene has CDR1 KGHSH and CDR2 LQKENI. V dropped 4 bases and J dropped 4; count of bases not matched to a gene: 7. CDR3 length: 15 residues.

This receptor was taken from a man aged 40-55 years with acute or convalescent COVID-19. The genes are TRBV18 and TRBJ2-7, with TRBD1 matching 10 bases. The specimen sequenced was peripheral blood. The CDR3 is CASSRPGQGNYEQYF. In nucleotides, the CDR3 is TGTGCCAGCTCACGACCGGGACAGGGGAATTACGAGCAGTACTTC.